A single sample is the source of the 24 T cell receptor beta chains below, sequenced in a study of blood T cell repertoires in COVID-19. Measured with immunoSEQ multiplex PCR; TCRdb has only the in-frame clones, and not every one. The table includes 200,000 to 250,000 clones, about 90% detected once. Sequenced input: peripheral blood. The receptors derive from an older woman with acute or convalescent COVID-19.

The chain employs TRBV5-1 and TRBJ1-6, with D possibly matching TRBD1 (5 bases). V was cut by 1 base and J by 8 bases, with 7 bases left in between. The CDR3 extends over 13 amino acids. Germline V gene data show CDR1 as SGHRS and CDR2 as YFSETQ. CDR3 region: CASSLSGDSPLHF. CDR3 coding DNA: TGCGCCAGCAGCTTGTCGGGGGATTCACCCCTCCACTTT.

The rearrangement links TRBV6-4 to TRBJ2-1, with 14 bases identical to TRBD2. The V gene's germline CDR1 is MRHNA and CDR2 SNTAGT. V shed 6 bases and J 0 bases; nucleotides not matched to a gene: 7. The CDR3 contains 18 residues. CDR3 protein: CASSRLAGGPGSYNEQFF. Written as DNA, the CDR3 is TGTGCCAGCAGCCGACTAGCGGGAGGGCCGGGCTCCTACAATGAGCAGTTCTTC.

The chain joins TRBV15 to TRBJ1-5; D not certain. The V end lost 0 bases, the J end lost 5 bases, and 14 bases lay between the germline ends. The V gene's germline CDR1 is LNHNV and CDR2 YYDKDF (reference sequence). The CDR3 covers 16 residues. CDR3 region: CATSRDDLAVDQPQHF. In DNA form, the CDR3 reads TGTGCCACCAGCAGAGATGATTTGGCAGTCGATCAGCCCCAGCATTTT.

The genes are TRBV10-3 and TRBJ2-3, with 8 bases aligning to TRBD2. V shed 2 bases, J shed 4 bases, and the junction held 14 bases outside the gene matches. Germline-derived CDR1 and CDR2 are ENHRY and SYGVKD. The CDR3 consists of 18 residues. CDR3 amino acids: CAISEPTGGSSGPDTQYF. The CDR3 DNA is TGTGCCATCAGTGAGCCCACGGGAGGGTCTAGCGGACCAGATACGCAGTATTTT.

This clone was recorded at least ten times. This chain uses TRBV4-1 with TRBJ2-1; 11 bases line up with TRBD2. The germline CDR1 and CDR2 sequences are MGHRA and YSYEKL. The CDR3 is 18 residues long. The V and J ends lost 1 base and 6 bases, in that order; junction bases with no gene match: 11. CDR3 loop: CASSQGLAGKNWGNEQFF. CDR3 nucleotides: TGCGCCAGCAGCCAAGGACTAGCGGGGAAAAATTGGGGCAATGAGCAGTTCTTC.

The chain employs TRBV2 and TRBJ1-1; the D is unclear. The germline V gene has CDR1 SNHLY and CDR2 FYNNEI. Trimming took 4 bases from V and 10 from J, leaving 7 bases between them. There are 10 residues in the CDR3. CDR3 in DNA: TGTGCCAGCAGTGCGTCCAGAGCTTTCTTT. Translation gives CASSASRAFF.

The chain employs TRBV5-1 and TRBJ1-1, with 8 bases fitting TRBD1. The length of the CDR3 is 14 residues. CDR1 SGHRS and CDR2 YFSETQ come from the germline V gene. J was trimmed by 1 base and V by 4 bases; bases with no gene match: 3. CDR3 sequence reads: CASSEGQANTEAFF. CDR3 nucleotide sequence: TGCGCCAGCAGCGAGGGACAGGCGAACACTGAAGCTTTCTTT.

This chain links TRBV5-4 with TRBJ2-7; 10 bases align to TRBD1. From germline, CDR1 is SGHNT and CDR2 YYREEE (reference sequence). Germline trimming cut 0 bases from V and 5 bases from J; bases unmatched to any gene: 11. CDR3 length: 17 residues. This CDR3 reads CASSLGPTGGRGHEQYF. The CDR3 nucleotides read TGTGCCAGCAGCTTGGGCCCGACAGGGGGCAGGGGGCACGAGCAGTACTTC.

The gene calls are TRBV15 and TRBJ2-5; D perhaps matches TRBD2 (5 bases). V was cut by 1 base and J by 5 bases, with 11 bases left in between. The CDR3 is made up of 14 amino acids. Germline CDR1 and CDR2: LNHNV and YYDKDF (reference sequence). CDR3 bases: TGTGCCACCAGCAGAGGAAGACCGGGGGAGACCCAGTACTTC. This encodes CATSRGRPGETQYF.

The chain recombines TRBV27 with TRBJ2-3, with 8 bases aligning to TRBD2. Trimming at V came to 6 bases and at J to 3 bases, leaving 14 bases not matched to a gene. Germline V CDR1 and CDR2: MNHEY, SMNVEV (reference sequence). This CDR3 has 17 amino acids. CDR3 sequence reads: CASRAAERGRPTDTQYF. The CDR3 nucleotides are TGTGCCAGCAGGGCGGCCGAGCGGGGGCGACCAACAGATACGCAGTATTTT.

This clone has a handful of counts. V is TRBV4-1 and J is TRBJ2-1; possible D gene TRBD1, 6 bases. V lost 1 base and J 3 bases, leaving 10 bases between the germline ends. Germline assignment: CDR1 MGHRA and CDR2 YSYEKL. The CDR3 loop spans 15 amino acids. CDR3 loop: CASSQAWDNYNEQFF. The CDR3 DNA is TGCGCCAGCAGCCAAGCGTGGGACAACTACAATGAGCAGTTCTTC.

The V call is TRBV19, the J call TRBJ1-1, with D uncertain. CDR1 is LNHDA, CDR2 SQIVND, per germline (reference sequence). This CDR3 is 16 amino acids long. The V gene lost 3 bases and the J gene lost 1 base, with 15 bases spanning the gap. The CDR3 DNA reads as TGTGCCAGTAGTATTGTTCGAGGCCAGCCGAACACTGAAGCTTTCTTT. Translating gives CASSIVRGQPNTEAFF.

V usage is TRBV5-5 and J usage is TRBJ1-5; D is undetermined. Germline V gene lookup returns CDR1 SGHKS and CDR2 YYEKEE (reference sequence). Trimming stripped 3 bases from V and 8 bases from J, with 18 bases between. The length of the CDR3 is 15 residues. The CDR3 loop is CASSSQVAAHEPQHF. CDR3 nucleotide sequence: TGTGCCAGCAGCTCCCAGGTGGCAGCTCATGAGCCCCAGCATTTT.

The rearrangement joins TRBV7-8 to TRBJ1-4; D is possibly TRBD1 (5 bases). CDR1 SGHVS and CDR2 FQNEAQ come from the germline V gene. This CDR3 region has 16 residues. V lost 1 base and J 8 bases, leaving 17 bases between the germline ends. The CDR3 reads CASSLVLRQGGEKLFF. The CDR3 DNA follows: TGTGCCAGCAGCTTAGTTTTGCGTCAGGGTGGGGAAAAACTGTTTTTT.

V and J are TRBV7-9 and TRBJ1-2, with D possibly being TRBD1 (6 bases). The CDR3 covers 13 residues. The ends were cut back, 1 base at V and 8 bases at J, with 11 bases in the middle. CDR1 is SEHNR and CDR2 is FQNEAQ in the germline V gene (reference sequence). The CDR3 spells CASSLGQARGYTF. The CDR3 region has the DNA TGTGCCAGCAGCTTAGGACAGGCGAGGGGCTACACCTTC.

The chain couples TRBV10-3 to TRBJ2-1, with 12 bases aligning to TRBD2. The J segment lost 4 bases and the V segment lost 8 bases, leaving 12 bases of the junction unmatched. Germline CDR1 reads ENHRY; CDR2 reads SYGVKD. This CDR3 comprises 17 residues. In nucleotides, the CDR3 is TGTGCCATCGCGGCTCGAGGAGGACTAGCGGGGTACAATGAGCAGTTCTTC. This sequence encodes CAIAARGGLAGYNEQFF.

The chain uses TRBV10-1 and TRBJ2-3, with 10 bases matching TRBD2. This CDR3 comprises 16 residues. Germline V gene sequence: CDR1 WNHNN, CDR2 SYGVQD (reference sequence). The V segment lost 3 bases and the J segment 7 bases; nucleotides outside the gene matches: 10. CDR3 in amino acids: CASSDGLADSEYTQYF. DNA for the CDR3: TGCGCCAGCAGTGATGGACTAGCGGACTCGGAATATACGCAGTATTTT.

This chain connects TRBV29-1 to TRBJ1-6; possible D gene TRBD1, 5 bases. With 4 bases removed from V and 7 bases from J, the gap between germline ends came to 11 bases. Germline V CDR1 and CDR2: SQVTM, ANQGSEA. The CDR3 covers 13 residues. CDR3 sequence: CSVVIGGNSPLHF. The CDR3 DNA is TGCAGCGTTGTGATCGGGGGGAATTCACCCCTCCACTTT.

The J gene is TRBJ1-5, the V gene TRBV6-2 or TRBV6-3, with unresolved D. This CDR3 spans 14 amino acids. Trimming took off 4 bases at V and 8 bases at J, with 15 bases between the two ends. The germline V gene encodes CDR1 MNHEY and CDR2 SVGEGT. CDR3 nucleotides: TGTGCCAGCAGTTTCCGGGGAGGCCTAGAGCCCCAGCATTTT. As protein: CASSFRGGLEPQHF.

This rearrangement joins TRBV5-1 to TRBJ2-1; 13 bases map to TRBD2. V lost 1 base, J lost 7 bases, and 2 bases stayed unmatched. The CDR3 has 15 residues. Germline CDR1 reads SGHRS; CDR2 reads YFSETQ. CDR3 residues: CASSLMTSGGNEQFF. The CDR3, as DNA: TGCGCCAGCAGCTTGATGACTAGCGGGGGGAATGAGCAGTTCTTC.

This chain connects TRBV11-2 to TRBJ1-1, with unresolved D. The V gene's germline CDR1 is SGHAT and CDR2 FQNNGV. The CDR3 has 12 amino acids. V was trimmed by 4 bases and J by 3 bases, leaving 6 bases between them. DNA of the CDR3: TGTGCCAGCAGCTCCCAGGACACTGAAGCTTTCTTT. It is translated as CASSSQDTEAFF.

The CDR3 here is CASSAGGAGTDTQYF. CDR3 bases: TGTGCCAGCAGTGCCGGGGGGGCTGGCACAGATACGCAGTATTTT. This chain joins TRBV25-1 and TRBJ2-3; TRBD2 aligns across 8 bases. The CDR3 is made up of 15 amino acids. Per the germline V gene, CDR1 is MGHDK and CDR2 is SYGVNS. The V segment lost 4 bases and the J segment 1 base; nucleotides outside the gene matches: 4. The full variable domain, rest sourced from reference TRBV25-1 and TRBJ2-3, is EADIYQTPRYLVIGTGKKITLECSQTMGHDKMYWYQQDPGMELHLIHYSYGVNSTEKGDLSSESTVSRIRTEHFPLTLESARPSHTSQYLCASSAGGAGTDTQYFGPGTRLTVL.

The gene calls are TRBV28 and TRBJ2-5; 7 bases align to TRBD1. The V gene's germline CDR1 is MDHEN and CDR2 SYDVKM. The CDR3 covers 17 residues. The J segment lost 1 base and the V segment lost 3 bases, leaving 11 bases of the junction unmatched. CDR3 in amino acids: CASSFVPSTGAQETQYF. DNA of the CDR3: TGTGCCAGCAGTTTCGTGCCGTCAACAGGGGCCCAAGAGACCCAGTACTTC. Full variable domain (outside the CDR3, taken from reference TRBV28 and TRBJ2-5): DVKVTQSSRYLVKRTGEKVFLECVQDMDHENMFWYRQDPGLGLRLIYFSYDVKMKEKGDIPEGYSVSREKKERFSLILESASTNQTSMYLCASSFVPSTGAQETQYFGPGTRLLVL.

The CDR3 sequence: CASSQEYASNEQFF. The CDR3 nucleotides read TGTGCCAGCAGCCAAGAGTATGCCAGTAATGAGCAGTTCTTC. The gene calls are TRBV14 and TRBJ2-1; D ambiguous. The CDR3 is 14 residues long. V shed 0 bases and J shed 7 bases, with 10 bases lying between them. The germline V gene encodes CDR1 SGHDN and CDR2 FVKESK.